The entry below describes one TCR beta chain. The data were produced by immunoSEQ multiplex PCR, yet TCRdb's version contains in-frame clones alone and is incomplete. Of about 200,000 clones in the sample, 84% were seen once. This entry comes from a study of blood T cell repertoires in COVID-19. CDR3 size: 20 residues. The sequenced material came from peripheral blood. This chain joins TRBV21-1 and TRBJ2-3; the table's TRBD2 call for D was not verified on the DNA. TRBV21-1 is a pseudogene locus. The sequence was obtained from a woman older than 75 with COVID-19, enrolled during active disease. CDR3 nucleotides: TGTGCCAGCAGCAGTATTTTCGGGGTAGCCCCACACGATCGGAAAGATACGCAGTATTTT. Residues: CASSSIFGVAPHDRKDTQYF.